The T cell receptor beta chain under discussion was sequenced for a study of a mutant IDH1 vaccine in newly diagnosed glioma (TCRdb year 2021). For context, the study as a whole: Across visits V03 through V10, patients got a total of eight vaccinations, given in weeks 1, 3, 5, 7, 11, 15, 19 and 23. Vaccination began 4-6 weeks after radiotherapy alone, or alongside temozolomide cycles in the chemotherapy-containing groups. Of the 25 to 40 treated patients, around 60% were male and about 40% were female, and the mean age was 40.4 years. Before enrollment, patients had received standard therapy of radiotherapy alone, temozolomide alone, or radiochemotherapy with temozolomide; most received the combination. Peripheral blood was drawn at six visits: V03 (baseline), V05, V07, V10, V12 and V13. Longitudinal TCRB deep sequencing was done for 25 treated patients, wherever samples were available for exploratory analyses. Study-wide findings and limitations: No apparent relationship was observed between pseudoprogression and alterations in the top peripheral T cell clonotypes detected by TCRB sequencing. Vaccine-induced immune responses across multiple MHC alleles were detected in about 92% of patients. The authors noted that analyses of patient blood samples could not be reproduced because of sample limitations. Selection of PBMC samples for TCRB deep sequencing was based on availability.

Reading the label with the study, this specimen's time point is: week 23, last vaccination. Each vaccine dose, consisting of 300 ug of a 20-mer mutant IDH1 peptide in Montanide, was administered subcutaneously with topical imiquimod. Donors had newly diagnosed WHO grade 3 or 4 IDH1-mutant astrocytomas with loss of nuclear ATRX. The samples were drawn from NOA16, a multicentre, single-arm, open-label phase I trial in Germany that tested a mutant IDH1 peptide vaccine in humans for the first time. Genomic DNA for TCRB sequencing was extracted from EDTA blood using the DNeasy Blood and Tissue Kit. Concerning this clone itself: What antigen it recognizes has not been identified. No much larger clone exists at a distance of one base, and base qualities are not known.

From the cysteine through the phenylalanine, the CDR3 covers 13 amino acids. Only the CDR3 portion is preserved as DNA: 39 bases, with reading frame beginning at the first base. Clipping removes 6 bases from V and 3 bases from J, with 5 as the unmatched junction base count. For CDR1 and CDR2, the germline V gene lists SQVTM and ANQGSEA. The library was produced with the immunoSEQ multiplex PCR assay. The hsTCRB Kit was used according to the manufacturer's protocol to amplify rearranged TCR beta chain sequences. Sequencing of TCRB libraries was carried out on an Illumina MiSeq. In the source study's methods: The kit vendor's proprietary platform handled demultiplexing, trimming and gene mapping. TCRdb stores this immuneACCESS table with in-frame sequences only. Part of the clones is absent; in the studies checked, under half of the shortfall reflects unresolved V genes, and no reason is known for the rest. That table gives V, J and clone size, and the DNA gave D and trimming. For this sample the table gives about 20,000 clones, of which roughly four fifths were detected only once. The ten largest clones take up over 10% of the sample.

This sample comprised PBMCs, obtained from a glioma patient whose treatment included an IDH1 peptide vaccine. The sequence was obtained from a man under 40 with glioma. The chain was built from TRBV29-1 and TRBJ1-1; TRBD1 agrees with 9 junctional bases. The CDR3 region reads CSVGTGLYTEAFF. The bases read TGCAGCGTCGGGACAGGGCTATACACTGAAGCTTTCTTT. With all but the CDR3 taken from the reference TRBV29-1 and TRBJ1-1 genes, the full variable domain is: SAVISQKPSRDICQRGTSLTIQCQVDSQVTMMFWYRQQPGQSLTLIATANQGSEATYESGFVIDKFPISRPNLTFSTLTVSNMSPEDSSIYLCSVGTGLYTEAFFGQGTRLTVV.